Reported below is one T cell receptor (beta chain). This clonotype was recorded a few times. The antigen this receptor binds is unknown. There are no base qualities to consult, and no much larger clone falls within one base. The 39 donors, aged about 6 to 100 years, were systemically healthy Caucasian individuals from Russia. Each donor gave ten milliliters of peripheral blood, drawn into EDTA-treated Vacutainer tubes. Ficoll-Paque density-gradient centrifugation was used to isolate PBMCs, with at least 6 million per sample. Total RNA, at least 5 micrograms per sample, was extracted from PBMCs with Trizol reagent. For every donor, an aliquot of PBMCs went through flow cytometry to measure the percentages of naive CD45RAhigh/CD27high T cells. The junction carries 15 bases between V and J, which are trimmed by 6 bases and 4 bases respectively. CDR1 and CDR2 were assigned from the germline V gene as MDHEN and SYDVKM. The CDR3 numbers 14 residues from cysteine through phenylalanine. The sequence is cut down to CDR3 DNA, 42 bases in frame from base 1.

This sample was included in a study of blood T cells in healthy people across ages (dated by TCRdb to between 2014 and 2017). In terms of the full investigation: In model experiments, template switching captured about one uniquely barcoded TCR beta cDNA molecule for every two T cells. Using deep sequencing normalized with unique cDNA molecular identifiers, the study measured how TCR beta repertoire diversity changes with age. Donors were grouped into four age groups: young (average roughly 17 years), middle-aged (39), aged (around 62) and long-lived (over 80). Donors of different ages were randomly distributed across sequencing lanes to avoid experimental bias. The study analyzed two additional independent replicas of 1 million unique cDNA reads from the same blood draw for two donors, one aged 18 to 30 and one aged 80 or older. On the study overall, not on this receptor specifically: Because profiling used bulk unsorted PBMCs, naive and antigen-experienced compartments could not be compared conclusively. As age increased, observed TCR beta diversity per million T cells dropped in a roughly linear way, and a significant reduction was already evident by age around 41. Compared with the aged group, the long-lived group had more naive CD4+ T cells, fewer expanded clones and increased TCR diversity, suggesting age selection. Estimates of total diversity from one million sequenced T cells were regarded as lower bounds and underestimates. Donor CMV infection status was unknown, potentially confounding age-related changes in expanded clonotypes. The percentage of naive T cells measured by flow cytometry correlated strongly with observed TCR beta diversity.

Libraries were made using 5' RACE. The data were produced on an Illumina HiSeq 2500. A second about 7 to 11 cycle PCR used a sample-barcoded 5' primer and a J-beta primer mix. A template-switch 5' adaptor carrying 12 random nucleotides introduced a unique molecular identifier onto each TCR beta cDNA molecule. Each sample yielded at least 3 million CDR3-containing paired-end reads. All of the RNA was converted into first-strand cDNA using the Mint cDNA synthesis kit, with a TRBC-specific oligonucleotide serving as the primer. Following uracil-DNA glycosylase treatment, all cDNA underwent a first 18-cycle PCR with the universal primers M1SS and BC2_uni_R. Per the authors' processing: Normalization of each sample was performed by random selection of 1 million high-quality reads, each carrying a distinct molecular identifier. Reads sharing molecular identifiers were discarded rather than binned into consensus sequences. MiTCR, run with a Q25 quality threshold and the strictest error-elimination algorithm, handled CDR3 identification, clonotype clustering and error correction. A nonparametric unseen species model with Euler transformation was used to estimate a lower bound on total TCR beta diversity. TCRdb reprocessing: public reads trimmed at Q25 with fastp, clones called with MiXCR, in-frame beta chains kept. Entries are consolidated by CDR3 protein sequence, retaining the most common genes and DNA. None of the V and J calls come from the authors' own analysis; TCRdb made them. This sample gives about 280,000 distinct CDR3 sequences in total; 25% to 30% of them show up just once. The ten largest clones capture 25% to 35% of the sample.

The sequence was collected from a woman between 65 and 79 years old in good health. Input material: blood. The chain employs TRBV28 and TRBJ2-5; possibly the D gene is TRBD1, per 5 matching bases. The CDR3 protein is CASSSRGLRETQYF. The sequenced DNA: TGTGCCAGCAGCTCTAGGGGTCTAAGAGAGACCCAGTACTTC.